Described below is a single T cell receptor beta chain sequence and its context. What it recognizes is unknown. The entry originates in a study of OX40 agonist ivuxolimab in advanced cancers. Whole-study results and caveats: Some of the nonresponding patients also showed low levels of normalized T-cell clonal expansion.

CDR3 length equals 12 residues. With 7 bases removed from V and 2 bases from J, the gap between germline ends came to 6 bases. Germline CDR1 reads MNHNS; CDR2 reads SASEGT. Libraries were prepared by immunoSEQ multiplex PCR; TCRdb keeps only in-frame clonotypes and omits some of them. The sample consists of about 73,000 clones, 86% of them appearing once. The material sequenced was CD4+ or CD8+ T cells sorted from blood, taken in a trial of the OX40 agonist ivuxolimab. This rearrangement joins TRBV6-1 to TRBJ1-3; D remains unclear. The receptor was isolated from an adult with an advanced solid tumor such as melanoma, head and neck, liver or kidney cancer. CDR3 DNA sequence: TGTGCCAGCAACCGGGCTGGAAACACCATATATTTT. Amino acids: CASNRAGNTIYF.